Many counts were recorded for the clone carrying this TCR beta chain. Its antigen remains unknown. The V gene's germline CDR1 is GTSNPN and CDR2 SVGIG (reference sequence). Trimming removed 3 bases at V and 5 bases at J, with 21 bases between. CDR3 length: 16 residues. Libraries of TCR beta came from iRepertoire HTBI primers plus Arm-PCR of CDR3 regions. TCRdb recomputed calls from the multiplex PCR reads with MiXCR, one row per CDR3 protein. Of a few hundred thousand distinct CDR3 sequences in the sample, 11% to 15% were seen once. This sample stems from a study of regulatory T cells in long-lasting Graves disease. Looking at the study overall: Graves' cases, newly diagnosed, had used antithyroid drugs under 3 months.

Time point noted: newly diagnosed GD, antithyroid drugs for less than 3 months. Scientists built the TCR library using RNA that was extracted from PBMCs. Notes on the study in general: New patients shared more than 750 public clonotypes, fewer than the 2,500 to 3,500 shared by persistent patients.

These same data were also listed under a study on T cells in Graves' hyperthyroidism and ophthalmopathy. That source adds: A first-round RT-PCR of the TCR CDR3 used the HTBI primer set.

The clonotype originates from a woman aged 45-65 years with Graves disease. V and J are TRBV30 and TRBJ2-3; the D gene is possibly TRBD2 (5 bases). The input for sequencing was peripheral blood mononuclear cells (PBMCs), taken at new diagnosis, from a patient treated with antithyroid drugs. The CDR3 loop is CAWRGNYGKEKDTQYF. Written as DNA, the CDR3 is TGTGCCTGGAGGGGAAATTACGGGAAGGAAAAAGATACGCAGTATTTT.